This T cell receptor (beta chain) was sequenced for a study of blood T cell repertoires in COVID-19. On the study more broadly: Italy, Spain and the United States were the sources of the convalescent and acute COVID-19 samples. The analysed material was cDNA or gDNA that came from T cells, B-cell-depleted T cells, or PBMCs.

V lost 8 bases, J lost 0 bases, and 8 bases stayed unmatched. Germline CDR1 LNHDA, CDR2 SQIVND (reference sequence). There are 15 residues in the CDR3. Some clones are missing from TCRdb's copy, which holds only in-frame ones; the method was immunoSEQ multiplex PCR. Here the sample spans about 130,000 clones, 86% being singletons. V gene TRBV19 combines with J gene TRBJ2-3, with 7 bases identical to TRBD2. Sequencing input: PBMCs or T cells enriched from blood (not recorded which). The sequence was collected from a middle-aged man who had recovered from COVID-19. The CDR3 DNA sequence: TGTGCCAGTGGGAGGGACCGACTAAGCACAGATACGCAGTATTTT. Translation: CASGRDRLSTDTQYF.